This TCR beta chain was recorded in a study of CD8+ T cells in alopecia areata. This CDR3 spans 13 amino acids. V was trimmed by 5 bases and J by 6 bases, leaving 12 bases between them. Looked up from germline, CDR1 is MDHEN and CDR2 is SYDVKM. This clone showed up just a few times. Extraction of RNA preceded its reverse transcription into cDNA, which served as the sequencing template. The data were produced by immunoSEQ multiplex PCR, yet TCRdb's version contains in-frame clones alone and is incomplete. Here the sample spans about 140,000 clones, roughly 61% being singletons. This TCR came from a human donor with alopecia areata. V usage is TRBV28 and J usage is TRBJ2-3, with D unclear. Sequences were derived from CD4+ T cells sorted from blood, sampled at week 0. CDR3 loop: CASSTSLPDTQYF. For the CDR3, the DNA is TGTGCCAGCAGTACCTCTCTACCCGATACGCAGTATTTT. Complete variable domain (other parts from reference TRBV28 and TRBJ2-3): DVKVTQSSRYLVKRTGEKVFLECVQDMDHENMFWYRQDPGLGLRLIYFSYDVKMKEKGDIPEGYSVSREKKERFSLILESASTNQTSMYLCASSTSLPDTQYFGPGTRLTVL.